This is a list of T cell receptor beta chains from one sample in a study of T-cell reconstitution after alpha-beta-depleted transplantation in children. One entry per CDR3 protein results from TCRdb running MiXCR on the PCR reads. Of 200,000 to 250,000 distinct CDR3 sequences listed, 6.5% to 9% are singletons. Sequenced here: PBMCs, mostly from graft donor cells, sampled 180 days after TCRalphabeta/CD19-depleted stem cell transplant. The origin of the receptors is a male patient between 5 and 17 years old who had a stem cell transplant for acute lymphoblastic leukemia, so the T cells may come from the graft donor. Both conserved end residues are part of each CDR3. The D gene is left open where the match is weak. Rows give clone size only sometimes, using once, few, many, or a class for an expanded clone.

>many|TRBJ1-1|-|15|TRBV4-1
CASSLGGESNTEAFF
TGCGCCAGCAGCCTTGGTGGGGAGTCGAACACTGAAGCTTTCTTT
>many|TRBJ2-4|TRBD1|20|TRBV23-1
CASNLDSGQPDPLAKNIQYF
TGCGCCAGCAATCTTGACTCGGGACAGCCCGATCCTTTAGCCAAAAACATTCAGTACTTC
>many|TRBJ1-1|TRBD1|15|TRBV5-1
CASSLPRTGTTEAFF
TGCGCCAGCAGCCTGCCTCGGACAGGGACCACTGAAGCTTTCTTT
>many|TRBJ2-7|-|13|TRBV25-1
CASSYGTSYEQYF
TGTGCCAGCAGTTACGGGACCTCCTACGAGCAGTACTTC
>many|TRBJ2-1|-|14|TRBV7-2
CASSFYLGAYEQFF
TGTGCCAGCAGCTTTTACTTAGGGGCTTATGAGCAGTTCTTC
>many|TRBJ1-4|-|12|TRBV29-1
CSVVGPNEKLFF
TGCAGCGTTGTGGGGCCCAATGAAAAACTGTTTTTT
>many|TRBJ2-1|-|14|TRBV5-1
CASSLGRGWDEQFF
TGCGCCAGCAGCTTGGGTCGGGGTTGGGATGAGCAGTTCTTC
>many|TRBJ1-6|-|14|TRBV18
CASSEGPYNSPLHF
TGTGCCAGCTCAGAGGGGCCCTATAATTCACCCCTCCACTTT
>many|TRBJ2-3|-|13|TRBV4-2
CASSRDGVDTQYF
TGTGCCAGCAGCCGCGACGGAGTGGATACGCAGTATTTT
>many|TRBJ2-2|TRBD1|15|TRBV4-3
CASSEQGARGGELFF
TGCGCCAGCAGCGAGCAGGGGGCGAGGGGCGGGGAGCTGTTTTTT
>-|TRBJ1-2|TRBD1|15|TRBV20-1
CSARDRQGGGYGSTF
TGCAGTGCTAGAGATCGGCAGGGGGGAGGCTATGGCTCCACCTTC
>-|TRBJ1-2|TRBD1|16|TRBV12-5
CASGPGQGAVDYGYTF
TGTGCTAGTGGACCCGGACAGGGGGCTGTAGACTATGGCTACACCTTC
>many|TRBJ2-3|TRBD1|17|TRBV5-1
CASSFSLEGALGDTQYF
TGCGCCAGCAGCTTTTCCCTCGAGGGGGCTCTAGGAGATACGCAGTATTTT
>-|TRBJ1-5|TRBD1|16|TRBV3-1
CASSQGKDRANQPQHF
TGTGCCAGCAGCCAAGGGAAGGACAGGGCGAATCAGCCCCAGCATTTT
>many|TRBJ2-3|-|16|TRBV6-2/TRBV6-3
CASSYRNPASTDTQYF
TGTGCCAGCAGTTACCGGAATCCGGCTAGCACAGATACGCAGTATTTT
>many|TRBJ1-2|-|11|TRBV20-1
CSGEGGRGYTF
TGCAGTGGAGAGGGGGGAAGAGGCTACACCTTC
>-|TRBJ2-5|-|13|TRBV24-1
CATSGQNQETQYF
TGTGCCACCAGTGGACAGAACCAAGAGACCCAGTACTTC
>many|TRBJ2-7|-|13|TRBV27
CASSTRSGYEQYF
TGTGCCAGCAGTACTAGATCAGGATACGAGCAGTACTTC
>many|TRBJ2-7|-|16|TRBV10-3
CAISDPRQAPGYEQYF
TGTGCCATCAGTGACCCTAGACAGGCCCCCGGGTACGAGCAGTACTTC
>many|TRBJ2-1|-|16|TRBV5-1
CASRPITGLSYNEQFF
TGCGCCAGCCGCCCAATTACGGGGTTGTCCTACAATGAGCAGTTCTTC
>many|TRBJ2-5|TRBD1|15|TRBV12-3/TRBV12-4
CASSFGDRRQETQYF
TGTGCCAGCAGTTTTGGGGACAGGAGACAAGAGACCCAGTACTTC
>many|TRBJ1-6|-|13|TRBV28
CASSLGRNSPLHF
TGTGCCAGCAGTTTAGGCCGCAATTCACCCCTCCACTTT
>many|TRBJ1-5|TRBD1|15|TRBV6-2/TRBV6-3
CASRRGQVLNQPQHF
TGTGCCAGCAGGAGAGGACAGGTCCTAAATCAGCCCCAGCATTTT
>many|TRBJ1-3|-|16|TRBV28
CASSFNGFNGGNTIYF
TGTGCCAGCAGTTTTAACGGCTTTAATGGTGGAAACACCATATATTTT
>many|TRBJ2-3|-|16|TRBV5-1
CASSLRAQSGADTQYF
TGCGCCAGCAGCTTGCGGGCCCAGTCGGGCGCAGATACGCAGTATTTT
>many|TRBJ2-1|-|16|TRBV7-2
CASSLGGLRGHNEQFF
TGTGCCAGCAGCTTAGGGGGACTCCGAGGCCACAATGAGCAGTTCTTC
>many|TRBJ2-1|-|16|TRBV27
CASSAITAVLHNEQFF
TGTGCCAGCAGTGCCATCACAGCGGTTTTACACAATGAGCAGTTCTTC
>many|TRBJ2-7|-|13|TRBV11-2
CASNCGFAYEQYF
TGTGCCAGCAATTGCGGATTTGCCTACGAGCAGTACTTC
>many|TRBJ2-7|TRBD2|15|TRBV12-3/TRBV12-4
CASSPRLAGYYEQYF
TGTGCCAGCAGTCCCAGACTAGCGGGGTACTACGAGCAGTACTTC
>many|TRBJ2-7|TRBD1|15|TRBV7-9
CASSFGTGSSYEQYF
TGTGCCAGCAGCTTCGGGACAGGGAGCTCCTACGAGCAGTACTTC
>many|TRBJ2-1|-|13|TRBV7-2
CASSKTYPNEQFF
TGTGCCAGCAGCAAGACCTACCCCAATGAGCAGTTCTTC
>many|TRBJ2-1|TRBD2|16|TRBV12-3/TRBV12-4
CASSLGPGLAVNEQFF
TGTGCCAGCAGTTTAGGGCCGGGACTAGCGGTTAATGAGCAGTTCTTC
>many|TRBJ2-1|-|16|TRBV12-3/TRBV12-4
CASSPFRGSSYNEQFF
TGTGCCAGCAGTCCCTTTCGGGGTAGCTCCTACAATGAGCAGTTCTTC
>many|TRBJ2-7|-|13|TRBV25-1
CASSRSGVYEQYF
TGTGCCAGCAGCCGGTCGGGCGTCTACGAGCAGTACTTC
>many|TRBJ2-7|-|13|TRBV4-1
CASSQDRGTEQYF
TGCGCCAGCAGCCAAGATAGGGGGACCGAGCAGTACTTC
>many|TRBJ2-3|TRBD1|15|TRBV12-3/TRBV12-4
CASNTGQTNTDTQYF
TGTGCCAGCAACACGGGACAGACGAACACAGATACGCAGTATTTT
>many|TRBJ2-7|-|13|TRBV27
CASSSRVICEQYF
TGTGCCAGCAGTTCCCGAGTAATCTGCGAGCAGTACTTC
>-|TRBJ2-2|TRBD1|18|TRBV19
CASSIVGSGGWDTGELFF
TGTGCCAGTAGTATCGTCGGGTCAGGGGGCTGGGACACCGGGGAGCTGTTTTTT
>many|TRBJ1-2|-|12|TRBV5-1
CASSIDSYGYTF
TGCGCCAGCAGCATAGACAGCTATGGCTACACCTTC
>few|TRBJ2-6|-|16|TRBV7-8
CASSLGVSSGANVLTF
TGTGCCAGCAGCTTAGGGGTTAGCTCTGGGGCCAACGTCCTGACTTTC
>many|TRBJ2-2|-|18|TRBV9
CASSAVAADLANTGELFF
TGTGCCAGCAGCGCAGTGGCGGCGGACCTCGCGAACACCGGGGAGCTGTTTTTT
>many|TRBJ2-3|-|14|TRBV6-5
CASSYSTTQGTQYF
TGTGCCAGCAGTTACTCCACCACTCAGGGTACGCAGTATTTT
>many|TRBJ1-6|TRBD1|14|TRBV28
CASRQQGAGSPLHF
TGTGCCAGCAGGCAACAGGGGGCAGGTTCACCCCTCCACTTT
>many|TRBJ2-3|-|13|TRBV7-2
CASSPRPTDTQYF
TGTGCCAGCAGCCCGAGGCCTACAGATACGCAGTATTTT
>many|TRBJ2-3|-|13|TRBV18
CASSPNVGDTQYF
TGTGCCAGCTCACCGAACGTCGGAGATACGCAGTATTTT
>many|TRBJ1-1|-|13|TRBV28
CASSLQVNTEAFF
TGTGCCAGCAGTTTACAGGTGAACACTGAAGCTTTCTTT
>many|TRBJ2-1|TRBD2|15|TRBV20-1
CSARKTSGGRNEQFF
TGCAGTGCTAGAAAGACTAGCGGGGGCCGCAATGAGCAGTTCTTC
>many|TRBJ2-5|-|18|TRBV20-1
CSAREGAQSVHHWETQYF
TGCAGTGCTAGAGAGGGGGCGCAGTCTGTCCACCATTGGGAGACCCAGTACTTC
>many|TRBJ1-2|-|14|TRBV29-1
CSVDRTNRNYGYTF
TGCAGCGTTGATAGGACAAATAGAAATTATGGCTACACCTTC